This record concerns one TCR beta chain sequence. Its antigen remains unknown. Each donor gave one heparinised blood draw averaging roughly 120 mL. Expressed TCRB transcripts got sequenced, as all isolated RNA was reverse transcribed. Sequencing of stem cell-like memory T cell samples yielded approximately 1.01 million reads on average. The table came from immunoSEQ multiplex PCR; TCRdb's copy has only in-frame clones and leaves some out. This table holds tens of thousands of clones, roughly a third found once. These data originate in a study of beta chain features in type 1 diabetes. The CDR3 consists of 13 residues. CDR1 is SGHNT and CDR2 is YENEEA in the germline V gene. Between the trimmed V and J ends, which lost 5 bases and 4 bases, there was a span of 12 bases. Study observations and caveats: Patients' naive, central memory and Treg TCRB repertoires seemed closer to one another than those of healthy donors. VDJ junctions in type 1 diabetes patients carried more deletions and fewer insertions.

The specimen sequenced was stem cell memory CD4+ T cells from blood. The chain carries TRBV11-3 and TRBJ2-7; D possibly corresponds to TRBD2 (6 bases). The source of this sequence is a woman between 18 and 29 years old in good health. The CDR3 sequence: CASSRDCAYEQYF. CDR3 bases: TGTGCCAGCAGCCGGGACTGTGCTTACGAGCAGTACTTC.